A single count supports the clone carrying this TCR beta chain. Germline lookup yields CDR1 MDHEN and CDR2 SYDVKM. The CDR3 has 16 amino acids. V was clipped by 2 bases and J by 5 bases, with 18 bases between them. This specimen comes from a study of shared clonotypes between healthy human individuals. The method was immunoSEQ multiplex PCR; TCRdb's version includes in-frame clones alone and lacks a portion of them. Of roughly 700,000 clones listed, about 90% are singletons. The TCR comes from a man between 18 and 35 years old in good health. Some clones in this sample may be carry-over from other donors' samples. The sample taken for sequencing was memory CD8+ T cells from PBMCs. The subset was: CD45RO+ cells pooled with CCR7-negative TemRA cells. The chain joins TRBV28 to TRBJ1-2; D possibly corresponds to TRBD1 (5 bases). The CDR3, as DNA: TGTGCCAGCAGTTTACAGTGGGGCGACAGACGGTATGGCTACACCTTC. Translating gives CASSLQWGDRRYGYTF.